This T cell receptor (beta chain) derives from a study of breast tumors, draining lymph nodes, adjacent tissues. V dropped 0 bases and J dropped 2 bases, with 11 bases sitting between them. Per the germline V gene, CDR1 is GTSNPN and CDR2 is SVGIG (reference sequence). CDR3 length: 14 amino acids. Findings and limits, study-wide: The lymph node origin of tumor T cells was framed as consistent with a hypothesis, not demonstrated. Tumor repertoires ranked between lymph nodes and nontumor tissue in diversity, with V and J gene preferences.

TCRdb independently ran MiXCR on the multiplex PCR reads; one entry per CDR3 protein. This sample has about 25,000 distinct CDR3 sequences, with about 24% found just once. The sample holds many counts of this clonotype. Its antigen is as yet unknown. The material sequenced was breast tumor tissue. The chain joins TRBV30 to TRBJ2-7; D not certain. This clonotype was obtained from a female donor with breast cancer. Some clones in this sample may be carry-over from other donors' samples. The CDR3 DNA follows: TGTGCCTGGAGTGTACCCCCCCAAACCTACGAGCAGTACTTC. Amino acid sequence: CAWSVPPQTYEQYF.